This T cell receptor (beta chain) was profiled in a study of pediatric ulcerative colitis. Generated by immunoSEQ multiplex PCR, the TCRdb table keeps only in-frame clones and is missing some. Of around 30,000 clones in the sample, approximately 78% were seen once. This clone was seen a handful of times. Trimming pared 1 base from V and 2 bases from J, leaving 8 bases between. The CDR3 loop spans 14 amino acids. Germline loops: CDR1 SEHNR, CDR2 FQNEAQ (reference sequence). Sequenced sample: blood. The rearrangement uses TRBV7-9 and TRBJ1-2; D might be TRBD1 (5 bases). The sequence was obtained from a boy aged 10-17 years with severe ulcerative colitis. DNA of the CDR3: TGTGCCAGCAGCTTAGGGAGGGGAAACTATGGCTACACCTTC. Its translation: CASSLGRGNYGYTF.